This T cell receptor (beta chain) originates from a study of cytomegalovirus exposure and HLA in healthy donors. There are 13 residues in the CDR3. The germline gives CDR1 MGHDK, CDR2 SYGVNS. Trimming left V 5 bases short and J 3 bases short, with 10 bases between. PCR used 60 Vbeta primers and 13 Jbeta primers. Assay: immunoSEQ multiplex PCR; the TCRdb copy retains only in-frame clones and omits some. The table records more than 95,000 clones, 76% of them present only once. While unrecorded immune exposures were likely, the donors were nominally healthy when sampled. Study-wide points: As a later analysis showed, a missense DCLRE1C variant was linked to trimming of TCR beta V- and J-genes. The authors later found TCR association rates varying by HLA locus, with DRB1 most and HLA-C fewest.

Comment on this clone: Its antigen remains unidentified.

The sequencing input was PBMCs. The sequence derives from a young woman in good health and CMV-seropositive. The chain combines TRBV25-1 with TRBJ1-1; a possible D gene is TRBD1 (6 bases). This CDR3 reads CASSSTGYTEAFF. The DNA for the CDR3 is TGTGCCAGCAGTTCTACAGGGTACACTGAAGCTTTCTTT.